Listed below are T cell receptor beta chains from one sample, sequenced in a study of T cells after somatic rescue of genetic block. The table came from immunoSEQ multiplex PCR; TCRdb's copy has only in-frame clones and leaves some out. The sample comprises around 67,000 clones, about nine tenths of which are singletons, and approximately 3% rests with the top ten. The sample was peripheral blood mononuclear cells (PBMCs). All receptors derive from a man aged 25-40 years. CDR3s include the opening cysteine and the closing phenylalanine or tryptophan. A D gene is named only where the DNA matches it firmly. The size of a clone is reported for some rows only, either as once, few or many, or as a class for expanded clones.

V gene	clone size	D gene	J gene	CDR3 protein	CDR3 DNA
TRBV18	-	-	TRBJ1-1	CASSPSVISAGGTEAFF	TGTGCCAGCTCACCCTCGGTAATATCAGCCGGAGGCACTGAAGCTTTCTTT
TRBV4-1	-	-	TRBJ1-1	CASSHSTGGTEAFF	TGCGCCAGCAGCCATTCGACAGGAGGTACTGAAGCTTTCTTT
TRBV28	-	-	TRBJ1-1	CASSRGMNTEAFF	TGTGCCAGCAGCAGAGGTATGAACACTGAAGCTTTCTTT
TRBV11-3	-	-	TRBJ2-2	CASSLGGVGELFF	TGTGCCAGCAGCTTGGGGGGAGTCGGGGAGCTGTTTTTT
TRBV6-5	-	TRBD1	TRBJ1-4	CASRDRLDEKLFF	TGTGCCAGCAGGGACAGGCTTGATGAAAAACTGTTTTTT
TRBV18	-	-	TRBJ2-1	CASSALPSSYNEQFF	TGTGCCAGCTCAGCCTTACCGAGCTCCTACAATGAGCAGTTCTTC
TRBV7-9	-	-	TRBJ1-1	CASASLGRGTEAFF	TGTGCCAGCGCCTCCCTGGGGAGGGGCACTGAAGCTTTCTTT
TRBV6-1	-	-	TRBJ2-7	CASSEGWADEQYF	TGTGCCAGCAGTGAGGGATGGGCAGACGAGCAGTACTTC
TRBV29-1	-	TRBD1	TRBJ2-1	CSVETGGRIEQFF	TGCAGCGTTGAAACAGGGGGCAGAATTGAGCAGTTCTTC
TRBV7-9	once	TRBD1	TRBJ2-5	CASSSDRAGKTQYF	TGTGCCAGCAGCTCGGACAGGGCCGGGAAGACCCAGTACTTC
TRBV19	-	-	TRBJ2-3	CASSAGPKDTQYF	TGTGCCAGTAGTGCAGGTCCCAAAGATACGCAGTATTTT
TRBV6-5	-	TRBD1	TRBJ2-7	CATSDRVYEQYF	TGTGCCACCTCCGACAGGGTTTACGAGCAGTACTTC
TRBV13	-	TRBD2	TRBJ2-7	CASSLRTSGAYEQYF	TGTGCCAGCAGCTTAAGGACTAGCGGGGCCTACGAGCAGTACTTC
TRBV19	-	-	TRBJ1-4	CASSTARGRVEKLFF	TGTGCCAGTAGTACTGCCCGGGGGCGAGTGGAAAAACTGTTTTTT
TRBV4-1	-	-	TRBJ2-2	CASSQTVRGAGGELFF	TGCGCCAGCAGCCAGACTGTTCGGGGCGCGGGCGGGGAGCTGTTTTTT
TRBV28	-	-	TRBJ2-1	CASRYDTSSYNEQFF	TGTGCCAGCAGGTATGACACGAGCTCCTACAATGAGCAGTTCTTC
TRBV4-1	once	-	TRBJ1-2	CASSRLDGGYTF	TGCGCCAGCAGCCGCCTCGATGGGGGCTACACCTTC
TRBV7-2	-	-	TRBJ2-2	CASSSTPTNTGELFF	TGTGCCAGCAGCTCAACGCCTACGAACACCGGGGAGCTGTTTTTT
TRBV6-4	few	TRBD2	TRBJ2-3	CASSVSGGAADTQYF	TGTGCCAGCAGTGTTAGCGGGGGGGCCGCAGATACGCAGTATTTT
TRBV12-5	-	-	TRBJ2-7	CASGSDRTYEQYF	TGTGCTAGTGGATCAGACAGGACCTACGAGCAGTACTTC
TRBV5-4	-	-	TRBJ2-2	CASSSQTGRFTGELFF	TGTGCCAGCAGCTCCCAGACAGGGAGGTTCACCGGGGAGCTGTTTTTT
TRBV5-4	-	-	TRBJ1-1	CASSYIVGGETEAFF	TGTGCCAGCAGCTACATTGTGGGGGGGGAGACTGAAGCTTTCTTT
TRBV5-6	-	-	TRBJ2-1	CASSLAREQFF	TGTGCCAGCAGCTTGGCCCGAGAGCAGTTCTTC
TRBV12-5	-	TRBD1	TRBJ2-1	CASGLVDRDGLGNEQFF	TGTGCTAGTGGTTTGGTGGACAGGGACGGTTTGGGAAATGAGCAGTTCTTC
TRBV7-9	-	-	TRBJ2-1	CASRPLGGNEQFF	TGTGCCAGCAGACCACTAGGGGGCAATGAGCAGTTCTTC
TRBV23-1	-	-	TRBJ1-1	CASSQTSTTASGRNTEAFF	TGCGCCAGCAGTCAAACATCTACGACTGCCTCGGGAAGGAACACTGAAGCTTTCTTT
TRBV11-2	-	-	TRBJ2-2	CASSFQTGELFF	TGTGCCAGCAGCTTCCAGACCGGGGAGCTGTTTTTT
TRBV6-4	-	-	TRBJ1-1	CASSPSQGRTEAFF	TGTGCCAGCAGTCCCAGCCAGGGGAGGACTGAAGCTTTCTTT
TRBV30	medium-sized	-	TRBJ2-2	CAWSQGIVAGELFF	TGTGCCTGGAGTCAGGGTATAGTTGCCGGGGAGCTGTTTTTT
TRBV30	few	TRBD1	TRBJ2-2	CAWGTGNTGELFF	TGTGCCTGGGGGACAGGGAACACCGGGGAGCTGTTTTTT
TRBV5-8	-	-	TRBJ1-4	CASSLGPLNEKLFF	TGTGCCAGCAGCTTGGGTCCGCTTAATGAAAAACTGTTTTTT
TRBV5-1	-	-	TRBJ2-1	CASSPSVLGSLNEQFF	TGCGCCAGCAGCCCCAGCGTCTTAGGGAGTTTGAATGAGCAGTTCTTC
TRBV7-2	-	-	TRBJ1-3	CASSPDSGPSGNTIYF	TGTGCCAGCAGCCCTGACTCGGGACCCTCTGGAAACACCATATATTTT
TRBV7-2	-	-	TRBJ2-5	CASSIRGAPRETQYF	TGTGCCAGCAGCATCAGGGGGGCCCCACGTGAGACCCAGTACTTC
TRBV27	-	-	TRBJ2-3	CASSYGNPTDTQYF	TGTGCCAGCAGTTACGGGAACCCCACAGATACGCAGTATTTT
TRBV7-9	once	-	TRBJ1-1	CASSLAQGMNTEAFF	TGTGCCAGCAGCTTAGCTCAGGGGATGAACACTGAAGCTTTCTTT
TRBV7-3	-	-	TRBJ2-5	CASSRTTLETQYF	TGTGCCAGCAGCCGGACTACCCTCGAGACCCAGTACTTC
TRBV4-3	-	-	TRBJ2-1	CASSERGSYNEQFF	TGCGCCAGCAGCGAGAGGGGGTCGTACAATGAGCAGTTCTTC
TRBV7-3	-	-	TRBJ2-2	CASSPNSERGGGELFF	TGTGCCAGCAGCCCGAACTCAGAGAGAGGTGGCGGGGAGCTGTTTTTT
TRBV6-1	-	TRBD1	TRBJ2-5	CASCRGPQETQYF	TGTGCCAGCTGTAGGGGGCCGCAGGAGACCCAGTACTTC
TRBV6-6	-	TRBD1	TRBJ1-2	CASSPDRGIGGYTF	TGTGCCAGCAGTCCGGACAGGGGGATTGGGGGCTACACCTTC